The 25 T cell receptor beta chains reported below all come from one sample, sequenced in a study of blood T cell repertoires in COVID-19 (dated by TCRdb to 2020 to 2021). The library came from the immunoSEQ multiplex PCR assay. TCRdb took over this immuneACCESS table, retaining in-frame rearrangements with V and J assigned. Such tables are incomplete; in checked studies, under half of the missing clones stem from an unresolved V gene, and the remainder is unexplained. A total of about 160,000 clones appear in this sample, around 93% of them only once. About 4.8% of the sample rests with the top ten. Sequenced input: peripheral blood. Receptor source: a man under 40 with COVID-19, enrolled during active disease.

This chain joins TRBV7-8 and TRBJ2-1, with 9 bases matching TRBD2. The CDR3 runs 15 residues. The junction had 4 bases not matched to a gene; V was cut back by 0 bases and J by 7 bases. Germline V gene data show CDR1 as SGHVS and CDR2 as FQNEAQ. The CDR3 loop is CASSLAGSGRNEQFF. The CDR3 coding sequence is TGTGCCAGCAGCTTAGCGGGTAGCGGGAGAAATGAGCAGTTCTTC.

This clone was seen a few times. The V and J genes are TRBV19 and TRBJ2-1; D perhaps matches TRBD2 (6 bases). This CDR3 is built from 19 residues. Germline CDR1 and CDR2: LNHDA and SQIVND (reference sequence). V was clipped by 1 base and J by 8 bases, with 27 bases between them. CDR3 region: CASSIGPRARDLGRDEQFF. The DNA for the CDR3 is TGTGCCAGTAGTATAGGCCCACGAGCCCGGGACTTGGGCAGGGATGAGCAGTTCTTC. Complete variable domain (other parts from reference TRBV19 and TRBJ2-1): DGGITQSPKYLFRKEGQNVTLSCEQNLNHDAMYWYRQDPGQGLRLIYYSQIVNDFQKGDIAEGYSVSREKKESFPLTVTSAQKNPTAFYLCASSIGPRARDLGRDEQFFGPGTRLTVL.

The chain recombines TRBV25-1 with TRBJ2-3; TRBD1 agrees at 7 bases. CDR3 length: 13 amino acids. J gave up 2 bases and V 10 bases, and 6 bases lay outside the gene matches. Germline CDR1 reads MGHDK; CDR2 reads SYGVNS. CDR3 DNA sequence: TGTGCCACCCTCAAGGGGGCCACAGATACGCAGTATTTT. Translation gives CATLKGATDTQYF.

The J gene is TRBJ1-1, the V gene TRBV5-1; 7 bases match TRBD1. V lost 7 bases and J lost 4; bases outside the gene matches: 7. The CDR3 has 13 residues. CDR1 and CDR2 (germline): SGHRS, YFSETQ. The CDR3 nucleotides read TGCGCCAGCTGCCCAGGGGGAGGCACTGAAGCTTTCTTT. Translation gives CASCPGGGTEAFF.

This clone was seen just once. The chain has TRBV30 and TRBJ2-2; 7 nucleotides match TRBD2. The CDR3 totals 15 residues. Trimming took 2 bases from V and 5 from J; bases not matched to a gene: 8. Germline loops: CDR1 GTSNPN, CDR2 SVGIG (reference sequence). Here the CDR3 DNA reads TGTGCCTGGAGTTGGTGGGAGGGAGAGACCGGGGAGCTGTTTTTT. Its protein product is CAWSWWEGETGELFF.

V usage is TRBV9 and J usage is TRBJ1-1, with 9 bases identical to TRBD1. J gave up 1 base and V 0 bases, and 10 bases lay outside the gene matches. The CDR3 runs 18 residues. Germline CDR1 and CDR2: SGDLS and YYNGEE. CDR3 amino acids: CASSVEEKPQGANTEAFF. The CDR3 region has the DNA TGTGCCAGCAGCGTAGAGGAGAAGCCACAGGGGGCGAACACTGAAGCTTTCTTT.

The chain joins TRBV10-3 to TRBJ1-2; 7 bases match TRBD1. The CDR3 contains 14 residues. With V trimmed by 4 bases and J by 3 bases, 5 bases remained unmatched. Looked up from germline, CDR1 is ENHRY and CDR2 is SYGVKD. Here the CDR3 reads CAISAGDSYYGYTF. CDR3 DNA: TGTGCCATCAGTGCGGGGGACAGCTACTATGGCTACACCTTC.

The V gene is TRBV7-2, the J gene TRBJ1-6; D is ambiguous. CDR3 size: 13 residues. Trimming took 2 bases from V and 6 from J, leaving 5 bases between them. Germline V gene data show CDR1 as SGHTA and CDR2 as FQGNSA. DNA for the CDR3: TGTGCCAGCAGCTTACAGTTTAATTCACCCCTCCACTTT. It specifies CASSLQFNSPLHF. The complete variable domain, with remaining parts taken from reference TRBV7-2 and TRBJ1-6, reads GAGVSQSPSNKVTEKGKDVELRCDPISGHTALYWYRQSLGQGLEFLIYFQGNSAPDKSGLPSDRFSAERTGGSVSTLTIQRTQQEDSAVYLCASSLQFNSPLHFGNGTRLTVT.

The chain joins TRBV9 to TRBJ2-5; TRBD2 might be the D (5 bases). V lost 0 bases and J lost 2, with 8 bases in between. CDR3 length equals 14 residues. Per germline, CDR1 SGDLS and CDR2 YYNGEE. CDR3 bases: TGTGCCAGCAGCGTAGCGGGGAATCAAGAGACCCAGTACTTC. Protein product: CASSVAGNQETQYF.

The gene calls are TRBV3-1 (or the pseudogene TRBV3-2) and TRBJ1-2; maybe TRBD1 (5 bases). CDR1 and CDR2 (germline): LGHDT, YNNKEL (reference sequence). The CDR3 spans 14 residues. Between the trimmed V and J ends, which lost 1 base and 4 bases, there was a span of 10 bases. The CDR3 coding sequence is TGTGCCAGCAGCCAAGTTACAGGTTTCTATGGCTACACCTTC. This codes for CASSQVTGFYGYTF.

V is TRBV9 and J is TRBJ2-1; 10 nucleotides line up with TRBD2. The V segment lost 0 bases and the J segment 9 bases; nucleotides outside the gene matches: 15. The CDR3 is 18 amino acids. Per the germline V gene, CDR1 is SGDLS and CDR2 is YYNGEE. The CDR3: CASSVGGSGRFKTSEQFF. CDR3 bases: TGTGCCAGCAGCGTAGGCGGTAGCGGGAGGTTCAAAACTAGTGAGCAGTTCTTC.

The table lists this clone with a count of one. V gene TRBV2 combines with J gene TRBJ1-5; D is unresolved. V lost 7 bases to trimming and J lost 5 bases, with 12 bases between them. The CDR3 runs 13 residues. Per germline, CDR1 SNHLY and CDR2 FYNNEI. CDR3 protein: CASTRGEDQPQHF. CDR3 sequence (DNA): TGTGCCAGCACTCGGGGTGAGGATCAGCCCCAGCATTTT.

The chain recombines TRBV27 with TRBJ1-3, with D maybe TRBD1 (5 bases). The V and J ends lost 2 bases and 0 bases respectively, with 8 bases between them. CDR3 size: 15 residues. The germline CDR1 and CDR2 sequences are MNHEY and SMNVEV (reference sequence). The CDR3 spells CASSLDRSSGNTIYF. The CDR3 nucleotides are TGTGCCAGCAGTTTAGACAGATCCTCTGGAAACACCATATATTTT.

CDR3 amino acids: CASSRDRDNYGYTF. The DNA of the CDR3 is TGTGCCAGCAGCCGGGACAGGGATAACTATGGCTACACCTTC. The V gene is TRBV2, the J gene TRBJ1-2; 9 nucleotides match TRBD1. V shed 6 bases and J 1 base; nucleotides not matched to a gene: 3. This CDR3 has 14 residues. The germline V gene has CDR1 SNHLY and CDR2 FYNNEI.

The chain is built from TRBV11-2 and TRBJ2-3; TRBD2 agrees at 7 bases. CDR3 length: 12 residues. The germline V gene encodes CDR1 SGHAT and CDR2 FQNNGV. The V segment lost 6 bases and the J segment 4 bases; nucleotides outside the gene matches: 1. The CDR3 sequence is CASRGGSDTQYF. CDR3 DNA: TGTGCCAGCAGGGGGGGGTCAGATACGCAGTATTTT.

This rearrangement joins TRBV19 to TRBJ1-6, with 8 bases fitting TRBD1. Trimming cost V 6 bases and J 10 bases; bases outside gene matches: 8. The CDR3 sequence is 14 residues long. Germline loops: CDR1 LNHDA, CDR2 SQIVND (reference sequence). CDR3 residues: CASREDRVSSPLHF. As DNA, the CDR3 is TGTGCCAGTAGAGAGGACAGGGTATCATCACCCCTCCACTTT.

This chain connects TRBV7-9 to TRBJ1-2; 9 bases fit TRBD1. The ends lost 5 bases at V and 4 bases at J; junction bases unmatched: 8. CDR3 length: 15 residues. CDR1 SEHNR and CDR2 FQNEAQ come from the germline V gene (reference sequence). CDR3 region: CASSTRQGVTYGYTF. Written as DNA, the CDR3 is TGTGCCAGCAGCACTCGACAGGGGGTGACCTATGGCTACACCTTC.

The rearrangement uses TRBV7-2 and TRBJ2-7; possibly TRBD1 for D (6 bases). CDR3 size: 14 residues. Deletions cut 1 base from V and 2 bases from J, with 9 bases between. CDR1 SGHTA and CDR2 FQGNSA come from the germline V gene. CDR3 sequence: CASSLEGHAYEQYF. CDR3 DNA: TGTGCCAGCAGCTTAGAGGGACATGCCTACGAGCAGTACTTC. The variable domain in full, completed from reference TRBV7-2 and TRBJ2-7, reads GAGVSQSPSNKVTEKGKDVELRCDPISGHTALYWYRQSLGQGLEFLIYFQGNSAPDKSGLPSDRFSAERTGGSVSTLTIQRTQQEDSAVYLCASSLEGHAYEQYFGPGTRLTVT.

A note on this clone: At one of its ends the junction is not consistent with the germline gene, which may arise from a read error. This chain uses TRBV14 with TRBJ1-4; D remains unclear. Germline V lookup: CDR1 SGHDN, CDR2 FVKESK. The CDR3 is 11 residues long. The CDR3 sequence: CASSQGTPCSF. CDR3 in DNA: TGTGCCAGCAGCCAAGGGACTCCCTGCTCTTTT.

This clone occurred once. The V call is TRBV19, the J call TRBJ1-3; no firm D call. Per germline, CDR1 LNHDA and CDR2 SQIVND (reference sequence). The CDR3 sequence is 12 residues long. Trimming took off 7 bases at V and 6 bases at J, with 10 bases between the two ends. CDR3 loop: CASTPSKNTIYF. The CDR3 bases are TGTGCCAGTACCCCGTCTAAAAACACCATATATTTT.

This clone was detected once. The CDR3 DNA follows: TGTGCCAGCAGCTACGAGCGGACCTCCTACGAGCAGTACTTC. Translating it yields CASSYERTSYEQYF. The V call is TRBV7-2, the J call TRBJ2-7; a weak D match, TRBD2 (5 bases). CDR3 size: 14 residues. V dropped 4 bases and J dropped 0 bases, with 10 bases sitting between them. The germline gives CDR1 SGHTA, CDR2 FQGNSA.

Points on this clone: The identical CDR3 is also encoded by other nucleotide sequences in the sample. This sequence joins TRBV6-5 and TRBJ1-1, with D perhaps matching TRBD1 (5 bases). Per the germline V gene, CDR1 is MNHEY and CDR2 is SVGAGI. Between the trimmed V and J ends, which lost 0 bases and 3 bases, there was a span of 11 bases. The CDR3 is 15 amino acids. The CDR3 here is CASSYSTGGDTEAFF. Written as DNA, the CDR3 is TGTGCCAGCAGTTACTCGACGGGGGGTGACACTGAAGCTTTCTTT.

CDR3 amino acids: CASSAHPGQGTDTQYF. The CDR3 DNA sequence: TGTGCCAGCAGCGCGCACCCGGGACAGGGAACAGATACGCAGTATTTT. V gene TRBV7-3 combines with J gene TRBJ2-3; 9 nucleotides line up with TRBD1. CDR1 SGHTA and CDR2 FQGTGA come from the germline V gene. Unmatched junction bases numbered 9, after V lost 5 bases and J lost 3 bases. This CDR3 is 16 amino acids long.

This chain's CDR3 is CASSPRDRGNSEQYF. CDR3 DNA: TGTGCCAGCAGCCCACGGGACAGGGGAAATAGCGAGCAGTACTTC. The chain combines TRBV7-2 with TRBJ2-7, with TRBD1 matching 10 bases. This CDR3 is built from 15 residues. Per the germline V gene, CDR1 is SGHTA and CDR2 is FQGNSA. J gave up 6 bases and V 5 bases, and 10 bases lay outside the gene matches.

The rearrangement uses TRBV18 and TRBJ1-2, with 7 positions matching TRBD1. J was trimmed by 6 bases and V by 5 bases; bases with no gene match: 3. The CDR3 is made up of 12 amino acids. CDR1 is KGHSH and CDR2 is LQKENI in the germline V gene. This CDR3 reads CASSAGGHGYTF. The CDR3 nucleotides read TGTGCCAGCTCAGCAGGGGGGCATGGCTACACCTTC.